This T cell receptor beta chain was documented in a study of control samples from healthy donors and cancer patients. The CDR3 covers 15 residues. The V gene's germline CDR1 is SGDLS and CDR2 YYNGEE. Germline trimming cut 4 bases from V and 10 bases from J; bases unmatched to any gene: 13. TCRdb keeps only in-frame clones here, not all; method: immunoSEQ multiplex PCR. The sample consists of approximately 170,000 clones, around nine tenths of them appearing once. This receptor was identified in a woman aged 30 to 39 in good health. V is TRBV9 and J is TRBJ2-3; 9 nucleotides line up with TRBD1. The source material was blood. As DNA, the CDR3 is TGTGCCAGCAGCCAAAGTCCGGGACAGGGACGGGCGCAGTATTTT. Its protein product is CASSQSPGQGRAQYF.